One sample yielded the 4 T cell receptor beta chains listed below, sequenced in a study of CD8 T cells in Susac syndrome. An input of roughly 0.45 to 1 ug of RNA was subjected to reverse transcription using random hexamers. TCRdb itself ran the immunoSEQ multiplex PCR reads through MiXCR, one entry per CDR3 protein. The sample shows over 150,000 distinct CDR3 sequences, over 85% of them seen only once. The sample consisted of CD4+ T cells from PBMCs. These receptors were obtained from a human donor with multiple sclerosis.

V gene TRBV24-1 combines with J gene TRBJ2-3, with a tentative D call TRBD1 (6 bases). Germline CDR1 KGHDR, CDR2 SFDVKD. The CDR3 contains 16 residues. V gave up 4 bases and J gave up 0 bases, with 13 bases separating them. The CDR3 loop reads CATSDPRTASTDTQYF. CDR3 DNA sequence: TGTGCCACCAGTGACCCCCGGACAGCTAGCACAGATACGCAGTATTTT.

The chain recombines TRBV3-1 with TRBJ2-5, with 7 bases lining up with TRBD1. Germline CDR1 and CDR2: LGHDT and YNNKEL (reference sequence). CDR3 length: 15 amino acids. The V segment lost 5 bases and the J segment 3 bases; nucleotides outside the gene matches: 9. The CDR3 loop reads CASSSLGQEKETQYF. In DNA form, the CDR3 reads TGTGCCAGCAGCTCTCTCGGACAGGAAAAAGAGACCCAGTACTTC.

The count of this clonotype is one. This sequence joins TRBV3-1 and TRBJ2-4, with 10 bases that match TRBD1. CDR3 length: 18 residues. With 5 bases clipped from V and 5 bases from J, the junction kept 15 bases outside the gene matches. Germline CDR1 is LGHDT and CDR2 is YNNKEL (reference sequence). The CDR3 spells CASSVLSSGTGDQNIQYF. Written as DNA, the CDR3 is TGTGCCAGCAGCGTTTTGTCCTCCGGGACAGGGGATCAAAACATTCAGTACTTC.

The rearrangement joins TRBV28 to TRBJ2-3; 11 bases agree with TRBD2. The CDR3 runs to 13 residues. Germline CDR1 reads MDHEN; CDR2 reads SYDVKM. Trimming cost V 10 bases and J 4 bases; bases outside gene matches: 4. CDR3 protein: CAMNSGGADTQYF. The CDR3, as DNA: TGTGCCATGAATAGCGGGGGGGCAGATACGCAGTATTTT.